The clone carrying this T cell receptor (beta chain) is deemed large (0.1 to 1%). Its antigen is still unknown. This record comes from a study of T cells in localized non-small cell lung cancer. Study-wide findings and caveats: Of the tissues analyzed, uninvolved adjacent lung showed maximal T cell clonality, greater than tumor. Only one tumor region went through sequencing, so heterogeneity may still be there. Within adjacent lung there appeared a median approximately 60 of the top 100 tumor clones.

Sequencing was performed with immunoSEQ multiplex PCR; in TCRdb, only in-frame clones are kept and a portion is missing. The sample consists of 15,000 to 20,000 clones, 83% of them appearing once. The germline V gene has CDR1 MNHNS and CDR2 SASEGT. The V gene end was trimmed by 1 base and the J gene end by 2 bases; junction bases not matched to a gene: 4. CDR3 length equals 15 residues. The receptor's source is a man aged 35-75 years with stage I lung adenocarcinoma. Specimen: peripheral blood, collected before any cancer treatment. The rearrangement links TRBV6-1 to TRBJ1-2; 7 bases map to TRBD1. The chain's CDR3 is CASSEEPGGNYGYTF. The CDR3, as DNA: TGTGCCAGCAGTGAAGAGCCAGGGGGGAACTATGGCTACACCTTC.